The following is a T cell receptor beta chain sequence with its context. The antigen is not known. Here immunoSEQ multiplex PCR was the method, and the copy in TCRdb shows in-frame clones only, minus some. The table records about 270,000 clones, about 94% of them present only once. Germline loops: CDR1 SGHRS, CDR2 YFSETQ. V shed 0 bases and J 9 bases; nucleotides not matched to a gene: 2. The CDR3 consists of 15 residues. These data come from a study of T cell responses to AZD1222 COVID-19 vaccine. Study-level points and caveats: Repertoires were collected only later (after the peak T cell response had occurred). Vaccination with two AZD1222 doses was followed by a rise in Spike-specific TCR breadth and depth.

The receptor was isolated from an adult who received the AZD1222 COVID-19 vaccine. The sample consisted of peripheral blood, taken 28 days after the second AZD1222 dose. The chain employs TRBV5-1 and TRBJ2-3; TRBD2 matches at 15 bases. The CDR3 here is CASSLDGLAGGTQYF. In DNA form, the CDR3 reads TGCGCCAGCAGCTTGGACGGACTAGCGGGGGGGACGCAGTATTTT.